This paragraph covers one T cell receptor (beta chain) sequence. The antigen is undetermined. Through Arm-PCR of CDR3 regions and iRepertoire HTBI primers, TCR beta libraries were built. In TCRdb, the multiplex PCR reads were re-called with MiXCR into one record per CDR3 protein. The data hold 250,000 to 300,000 distinct CDR3 sequences, with roughly 21% observed a single time. This sample's time point: persistent/refractory GD, antithyroid drugs over 5 years with positive TRAb. Extracted PBMC RNA gave rise to the TCR library. This sample was included in a study of regulatory T cells in long-lasting Graves disease. The wider study: Persistent Graves' disease denoted over 5 years of antithyroid drugs plus positive TSH receptor antibodies. The study's findings and limits: When disease was persistent, TRBV28, TRBJ1-2 and TRBJ2-5 were the favored segments.

Germline V lookup: CDR1 DFQATT, CDR2 SNEGSKA (reference sequence). V shed 6 bases, J shed 4 bases, and the junction held 3 bases outside the gene matches. The CDR3 has 12 amino acids. Sequencing used peripheral blood mononuclear cells (PBMCs), obtained when the disease was refractory, from a patient treated with antithyroid drugs. This sequence joins TRBV20-1 and TRBJ2-1, with TRBD2 identical over 7 bases. This TCR derives from a female donor with Graves disease. CDR3 in DNA: TGCAGTGCGAAGGGACTATACAATGAGCAGTTCTTC. Its translation is CSAKGLYNEQFF.